These 8 T cell receptor beta chains were all obtained from the same sample, sequenced in a study of molecular identifiers for immune sequencing clone quantification. Each CDR3 protein is one row after TCRdb ran MiXCR on the PCR reads. The repertoire holds 350,000 or so distinct CDR3 sequences, with roughly a fifth as singletons. The sequenced sample was naive CD8+ T cells from blood, with Jurkat cell RNA spiked in. Subset defined: FACS-sorted CD8+CD4-CCR7+CD45RA+ naive T cells. The receptor set was obtained from a human donor in good health. Some libraries in this study had Jurkat cell RNA spiked in.

A note on this clonotype: A much larger clone lies one base from this, so it may be a read error. The V call is TRBV3-1, the J call TRBJ1-1; D gene uncertain. The germline V gene encodes CDR1 LGHDT and CDR2 YNNKEL (reference sequence). The CDR3 extends over 16 amino acids. V was cut by 1 base and J by 0 bases, with 12 bases left in between. The CDR3 nucleotides read TGTGCCAGCAGCCAAGGAGTACACGGCATGAACACTGAAGCTTTCTTT. It yields the protein CASSQGVHGMNTEAFF.

The table lists this clonotype with a few counts. The rearrangement uses TRBV12-3 or TRBV12-4 and TRBJ2-5, with 10 bases fitting TRBD2. The CDR3 length is 14 residues. The V and J ends lost 5 bases and 4 bases, in that order; junction bases with no gene match: 4. CDR3 amino acids: CASSPRLAGETQYF. CDR3 sequence (DNA): TGTGCCAGCAGTCCCCGACTAGCGGGAGAGACCCAGTACTTC.

This clonotype occurred many times. The chain carries TRBV14 and TRBJ2-7, with 7 bases identical to TRBD1. The germline CDR1 and CDR2 sequences are SGHDN and FVKESK. V dropped 2 bases and J dropped 4; count of bases not matched to a gene: 8. The CDR3 covers 15 residues. CDR3 sequence (DNA): TGTGCCAGCAGCCAATATACAGGGGAACTGTACGAGCAGTACTTC. Translated, it gives CASSQYTGELYEQYF.

This clonotype was counted at least ten times. This sequence joins TRBV7-9 and TRBJ2-3, with D unresolved. The germline V gene has CDR1 SEHNR and CDR2 FQNEAQ (reference sequence). The V end was cut by 1 base, the J end by 2 bases, with 4 bases between. The length of the CDR3 is 13 residues. The CDR3 loop is CASSLDNTDTQYF. The CDR3 nucleotides read TGTGCCAGCAGCTTAGACAACACAGATACGCAGTATTTT. Full variable domain (remainder filled in from reference TRBV7-9 and TRBJ2-3): DTGVSQNPRHKITKRGQNVTFRCDPISEHNRLYWYRQTLGQGPEFLTYFQNEAQLEKSRLLSDRFSAERPKGSFSTLEIQRTEQGDSAMYLCASSLDNTDTQYFGPGTRLTVL.

This clonotype was seen a few times. This chain joins TRBV20-1 and TRBJ2-3; 10 nucleotides align to TRBD2. V dropped 0 bases and J dropped 2; count of bases not matched to a gene: 14. Germline-derived CDR1 and CDR2 are DFQATT and SNEGSKA (reference sequence). The CDR3 extends over 19 amino acids. The CDR3 DNA reads as TGCAGTGCTAGAGATCCGCGGGGCTTAGCGGGGGGCCACACAGATACGCAGTATTTT. Translating gives CSARDPRGLAGGHTDTQYF.

The sample holds many counts of this clonotype. The rearrangement uses TRBV24-1 and TRBJ2-6; 11 bases match TRBD1. V shed 9 bases and J 1 base; nucleotides not matched to a gene: 7. Germline V CDR1 and CDR2: KGHDR, SFDVKD. The CDR3 runs to 17 residues. The chain's CDR3 is CATGARDRGSGANVLTF. The CDR3 DNA sequence: TGTGCCACCGGAGCACGGGACAGGGGGTCTGGGGCCAACGTCCTGACTTTC.

The V gene is TRBV19, the J gene TRBJ2-3, with TRBD1 identical over 7 bases. Germline values: CDR1 LNHDA, CDR2 SQIVND (reference sequence). CDR3 length equals 13 residues. The V segment lost 6 bases and the J segment 5 bases; nucleotides outside the gene matches: 5. The CDR3 sequence: CASSDRARDTQYF. The CDR3 DNA is TGTGCCAGTAGCGACAGGGCCCGAGATACGCAGTATTTT.

This clonotype was picked up one time. The chain is built from TRBV4-3 and TRBJ2-3; TRBD2 agrees at 8 bases. V was clipped by 1 base and J by 1 base; unmatched bases: 19. The CDR3 is 21 amino acids. The germline V gene has CDR1 LGHNA and CDR2 YSLEER. CDR3 sequence: CASSQAFVDATSGLGTDTQYF. The DNA of the CDR3 is TGCGCCAGCAGCCAAGCCTTTGTGGATGCCACCTCGGGACTAGGCACAGATACGCAGTATTTT.